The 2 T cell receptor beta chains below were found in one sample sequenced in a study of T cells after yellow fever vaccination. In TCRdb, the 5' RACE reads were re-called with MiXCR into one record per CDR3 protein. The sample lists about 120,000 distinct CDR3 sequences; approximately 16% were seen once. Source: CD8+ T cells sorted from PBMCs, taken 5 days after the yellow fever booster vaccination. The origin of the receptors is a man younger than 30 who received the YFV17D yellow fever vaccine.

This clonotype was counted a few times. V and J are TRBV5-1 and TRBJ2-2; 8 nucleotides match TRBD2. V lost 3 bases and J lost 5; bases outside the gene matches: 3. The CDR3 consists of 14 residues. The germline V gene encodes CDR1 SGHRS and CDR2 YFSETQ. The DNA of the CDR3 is TGCGCCAGCAGCTCCGGGGGGGCAACCGGGGAGCTGTTTTTT. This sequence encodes CASSSGGATGELFF.

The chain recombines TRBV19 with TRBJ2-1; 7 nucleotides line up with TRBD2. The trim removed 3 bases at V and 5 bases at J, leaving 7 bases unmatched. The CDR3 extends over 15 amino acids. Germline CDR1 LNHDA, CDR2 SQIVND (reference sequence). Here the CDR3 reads CASSISGFFNNEQFF. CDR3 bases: TGTGCCAGTAGTATTAGCGGGTTCTTTAACAATGAGCAGTTCTTC.